This T cell receptor beta chain was observed in a study of blood T cells in healthy people across ages. Whole-study findings and limits: The study lacked donor CMV status, which possibly confounded expanded clonotype changes.

A remark on this clonotype: The antigen is undetermined. Germline is not matched at one junction end, which may reflect a read error.

Primers used in a second PCR of about 6 to 11 cycles were a sample-barcoded 5' primer and a J-beta primer mix. TCRdb redid the calling of the 5' RACE reads with MiXCR, one entry per CDR3 protein. The data show 850,000 to 1,300,000 distinct CDR3 sequences, around 43% seen once. The CDR3 consists of 14 residues. CDR1 SEHNR and CDR2 FQNEAQ come from the germline V gene (reference sequence). Input material: blood. The receptor was isolated from a woman aged 60-75 years in good health. This rearrangement joins TRBV7-9 to TRBJ2-5, with no clear D. In DNA, the CDR3 is TGCGCCAGCAGCTTAGGTTCTCGGCTAGGAGAGCAGTACTTC. This translates into CASSLGSRLGEQYF.